The clone carrying this T cell receptor (beta chain) appeared once. V was clipped by 4 bases and J by 4 bases, with 4 bases between them. Germline values: CDR1 SQVTM, CDR2 ANQGSEA. This CDR3 is built from 10 residues. Method: immunoSEQ multiplex PCR; TCRdb's copy keeps in-frame clones and lacks some. The data show about 220,000 clones, with more than 75% seen just once and 13% held by the top ten. The data are from a study of blood T cell repertoires in COVID-19. Specimen: peripheral blood. This clonotype was obtained from a human donor in a cohort sampled during active COVID-19. The rearrangement links TRBV29-1 to TRBJ1-1; D is unresolved. CDR3 protein: CSVVATEAFF. In nucleotides, the CDR3 is TGCAGCGTTGTGGCCACTGAAGCTTTCTTT.